This T cell receptor beta chain was sequenced in a study of CD8+CD57+ T cells in acquired aplastic anemia. Genomic DNA constituted the template upon which TCR beta VDJ and CDR3 profiling was performed. One entry per CDR3 protein, called by TCRdb with MiXCR from the reads. The table lists 200,000 to 250,000 distinct CDR3 sequences, less than 75% of them singletons. CD8+CD57+ cell expansion, shown by flow cytometry, had occurred in the patients selected for sequencing. Trimming stripped 8 bases from V and 6 bases from J, with 20 bases between. The CDR3 is 14 amino acids. Germline lookup yields CDR1 SNHLY and CDR2 FYNNEI.

The sequenced sample consisted of sorted CD4+, CD8+, or CD8+CD57+ T cells (not recorded which) from PBMCs. The source of this sequence is a human donor with aplastic anemia. The chain links TRBV2 to TRBJ2-7; a possible D gene is TRBD2 (6 bases). The CDR3 bases are TGTGCCAGCCGAAAGGGTCAGGGAGGTGTCGAGCAGTACTTC. Translating it yields CASRKGQGGVEQYF.